These 12 T cell receptor beta chains originate from one sample sequenced in a study of cytomegalovirus exposure and HLA in healthy donors. Researchers ran the PCR with 60 Vbeta and 13 Jbeta primers. Sequencing used immunoSEQ multiplex PCR; TCRdb keeps in-frame clones, though not all of them. Of some 150,000 clones listed, roughly 80% were seen once; the top ten hold roughly 7.6%. Specimen: PBMCs. These receptor sequences come from a woman aged 30 to 39 in good health and CMV-seropositive.

A few counts support this clone. CDR3 sequence: CASSELAGGPDTQYF. CDR3 in DNA: TGCGCCAGCAGCGAACTAGCGGGGGGGCCAGATACGCAGTATTTT. The chain joins TRBV5-1 to TRBJ2-3; 13 bases are shared with TRBD2. J lost 4 bases, V lost 4 bases, and 3 bases had no gene match. The germline gives CDR1 SGHRS, CDR2 YFSETQ. CDR3 size: 15 residues. Full variable domain (rest looked up from reference TRBV5-1 and TRBJ2-3): KAGVTQTPRYLIKTRGQQVTLSCSPISGHRSVSWYQQTPGQGLQFLFEYFSETQRNKGNFPGRFSGRQFSNSRSEMNVSTLELGDSALYLCASSELAGGPDTQYFGPGTRLTVL.

The chain links TRBV30 to TRBJ2-7; D not resolved. The CDR3 has 12 residues. V was shortened by 3 bases and J by 6 bases, with 12 bases between the two germline ends. Germline-derived CDR1 and CDR2 are GTSNPN and SVGIG (reference sequence). CDR3 protein: CAWRSEVSEQYF. The CDR3 DNA is TGTGCCTGGAGGAGTGAGGTCAGCGAGCAGTACTTC.

This sequence joins TRBV30 and TRBJ1-5; TRBD1 agrees at 7 bases. This CDR3 region has 14 residues. Germline CDR1 GTSNPN, CDR2 SVGIG (reference sequence). Unmatched junction bases numbered 10, after V lost 4 bases and J lost 7 bases. The CDR3 spells CAWTRSGGGQPQHF. In DNA form, the CDR3 reads TGTGCCTGGACCCGAAGCGGAGGGGGCCAGCCCCAGCATTTT.

In its sample, this clone was seen many times. The chain links TRBV7-2 to TRBJ1-4, with unresolved D. Germline V CDR1 and CDR2: SGHTA, FQGNSA. This CDR3 has 13 amino acids. The ends were cut back, 5 bases at V and 8 bases at J, with 12 bases in the middle. The CDR3 sequence is CASSRSSGEKLFF. The CDR3 nucleotides are TGTGCCAGCAGCCGGAGTAGTGGAGAAAAACTGTTTTTT.

This sequence joins TRBV27 and TRBJ1-1; D call uncertain. The germline V and J ends were trimmed by 2 bases and 4 bases, with 17 bases remaining between them. This CDR3 has 16 amino acids. In germline, CDR1 is MNHEY, CDR2 SMNVEV (reference sequence). CDR3 bases: TGTGCCAGCAGTTTAGAGGGCATCGGAGGACGCACTGAAGCTTTCTTT. It codes for CASSLEGIGGRTEAFF.

This rearrangement joins TRBV7-2 to TRBJ1-2, with a weak D call TRBD1 (5 bases). Germline assignment: CDR1 SGHTA and CDR2 FQGNSA. The CDR3 is made up of 15 amino acids. V lost 5 bases to trimming and J lost 2 bases, with 15 bases between them. CDR3 residues: CASSAQTDGNYGYTF. The CDR3 bases are TGTGCCAGCAGCGCTCAGACAGACGGGAACTATGGCTACACCTTC.

The chain couples TRBV7-8 to TRBJ2-6, with a weak D call TRBD1 (6 bases). V gave up 4 bases and J gave up 0 bases, with 13 bases separating them. The CDR3 totals 17 residues. Germline-derived CDR1 and CDR2 are SGHVS and FQNEAQ. The CDR3 DNA sequence: TGTGCCAGCAGCTCGACAGGAACCCTCTCTGGGGCCAACGTCCTGACTTTC. It translates to CASSSTGTLSGANVLTF.

V and J are TRBV6-1 and TRBJ2-7; tentatively, D is TRBD1 (6 bases). CDR3 length: 14 residues. Germline loops: CDR1 MNHNS, CDR2 SASEGT. The V end lost 7 bases, the J end lost 4 bases, and 17 bases lay between the germline ends. The CDR3 bases are TGTGCCAGCACCCAAAGAGGGGGAGTTTACGAGCAGTACTTC. The encoded protein is CASTQRGGVYEQYF.

The chain employs TRBV5-1 and TRBJ2-5; the match to TRBD1 covers 8 bases. Germline lookup yields CDR1 SGHRS and CDR2 YFSETQ. The CDR3 contains 14 residues. V dropped 1 base and J dropped 5; count of bases not matched to a gene: 4. CDR3 in amino acids: CASSLSTGEETQYF. The DNA of the CDR3 is TGCGCCAGCAGCTTGTCGACAGGGGAGGAGACCCAGTACTTC.

This clone was observed a single time. This chain connects TRBV6-6 to TRBJ1-6; TRBD1 matches at 7 bases. Germline CDR1 MNHNY, CDR2 SVGAGI (reference sequence). The CDR3 loop spans 16 amino acids. J lost 6 bases, V lost 6 bases, and 11 bases had no gene match. The CDR3, as DNA: TGTGCCAGCAGACGTACGACAGGGTCAGCTAATTCACCCCTCCACTTT. Translation gives CASRRTTGSANSPLHF.

The J gene is TRBJ1-1, the V gene TRBV5-1; TRBD1 matches 7 bases. Germline V gives CDR1 SGHRS, CDR2 YFSETQ. The CDR3 is 15 amino acids. After removal of 4 bases from V and 2 bases from J, the junction contained 8 bases not matched to a gene. The CDR3 loop reads CASSGRDRQNTEAFF. The CDR3 DNA sequence: TGCGCCAGCAGCGGACGGGACAGACAAAACACTGAAGCTTTCTTT.

The genes are TRBV5-1 and TRBJ2-3; 9 bases line up with TRBD2. The CDR3 loop spans 17 amino acids. J lost 0 bases, V lost 2 bases, and 7 bases had no gene match. Germline V gene data show CDR1 as SGHRS and CDR2 as YFSETQ. The CDR3 DNA follows: TGCGCCAGCAGCTTAAGGATTAGCGGGGGAAGCACAGATACGCAGTATTTT. It translates to CASSLRISGGSTDTQYF.